This entry concerns a single T cell receptor (beta chain). What it binds is unknown. Peripheral blood came from all dose cohorts at three timepoints. The data were obtained in a study of OX40 agonist ivuxolimab in advanced cancers. Turning to the study itself: Ivuxolimab, which patients received intravenously every 2 weeks, was dosed at 0.01 to 10 mg/kg. The study enrolled dose-escalation patients with hepatocellular carcinoma, melanoma, renal cell or head and neck cancer.

Study results and limitations: Low normalized T-cell clonal expansion was also seen in some nonresponders.

This CDR3 is 15 amino acids long. Germline V lookup: CDR1 SNHLY, CDR2 FYNNEI. The V gene lost 3 bases and the J gene lost 3 bases, with 14 bases spanning the gap. Only in-frame clones appear in the TCRdb table, and some are missing; sequencing was by immunoSEQ multiplex PCR. The sample holds 60,000 to 75,000 clones, over 65% seen once. The origin of this receptor is an adult with an advanced solid tumor such as melanoma, head and neck, liver or kidney cancer. The starting material was CD4+ or CD8+ T cells sorted from blood, obtained in a trial of the OX40 agonist ivuxolimab. The chain has TRBV2 and TRBJ1-1; D not certain. The CDR3 protein is CASSEFQGTYTEAFF. DNA of the CDR3: TGTGCCAGCAGTGAGTTTCAAGGAACATACACTGAAGCTTTCTTT.